The 30 T cell receptor beta chains reported below all come from one sample, sequenced in a study of low-dose radiotherapy and immunotherapy resistance in tumors. Primers targeting TRAV and TRBV primed first-strand cDNA, covering alpha and beta chains. A constant-region primer paired with the V-primer adapter amplified TCRs over about 20 PCR cycles. TCRdb itself ran the reads through MiXCR, one entry per CDR3 protein. Of 30,000 to 50,000 distinct CDR3 sequences listed, roughly 31% are singletons. Sample time point: before trial treatment. Sequenced material: PBMCs, taken before treatment. Receptor source: a male donor with gallbladder cancer.

A note on this clonotype: No DNA is shown, since the ends of the CDR3 on it are uncertain; the CDR3 is the one TCRdb lists. This chain links TRBV15 with TRBJ2-2; the D call TRBD1 from the table was never checked on the DNA. Germline V gene data show CDR1 as LNHNV and CDR2 as YYDKDF (reference sequence). The CDR3 spans 16 amino acids, including both terminal residues. The CDR3 protein is CATLRNGGTGELFFFF.

This clonotype rates as medium-sized. V usage is TRBV23-1 and J usage is TRBJ2-7; D gene uncertain. TRBV23-1 is flagged as an ORF with uncertain function. Trimming shortened V by 4 bases and J by 4 bases, and 8 bases separated the two germline ends. The CDR3 has 12 residues. The CDR3 loop is CASSPRLYEQYF. The DNA of the CDR3 is TGCGCCAGCAGTCCCCGGTTATACGAGCAGTACTTC.

This clonotype came up many times. The rearrangement uses TRBV20-1 and TRBJ1-1, with D possibly TRBD1 on 5 matching bases. Germline V gene sequence: CDR1 DFQATT, CDR2 SNEGSKA (reference sequence). Trimming cost V 2 bases and J 2 bases, with 15 bases left between them. The CDR3 is made up of 15 amino acids. The CDR3 bases are TGCAGTGCTAGATTGGTTCCGGGGGAAAACACTGAAGCTTTCTTT. This codes for CSARLVPGENTEAFF.

The gene calls are TRBV4-2 and TRBJ2-3; D ambiguous. Germline lookup yields CDR1 LGHNA and CDR2 YNFKEQ. CDR3 length: 14 amino acids. V gave up 2 bases and J gave up 1 base, with 7 bases separating them. This CDR3 is CASSQPEGTDTQYF. CDR3 coding DNA: TGTGCCAGCAGCCAACCAGAGGGCACAGATACGCAGTATTTT.

This clonotype was recorded many times. The rearrangement links TRBV9 to TRBJ2-7; the D call may be TRBD1 or TRBD2 (5 bases each). The CDR3 extends over 13 amino acids. The germline CDR1 and CDR2 sequences are SGDLS and YYNGEE. V shed 5 bases and J shed 5 bases, with 14 bases lying between them. The CDR3 protein is CASSMGEGHEQYF. CDR3 sequence (DNA): TGTGCCAGCAGTATGGGGGAAGGACACGAGCAGTACTTC.

In this sample, this clonotype turned up a few times. CDR3 amino acids: CASSVALGRREQYF. The DNA of the CDR3 is TGTGCCAGCAGCGTAGCTCTGGGTAGGAGGGAGCAGTACTTC. V usage is TRBV9 and J usage is TRBJ2-7, with TRBD2 as a possible D gene (5 bases). Germline values: CDR1 SGDLS, CDR2 YYNGEE. Trimming removed 0 bases from V and 7 bases from J, with 14 bases in between. CDR3 size: 14 residues.

At least ten counts were recorded for this clonotype. This chain uses TRBV20-1 with TRBJ1-2; D unclear. The germline V gene encodes CDR1 DFQATT and CDR2 SNEGSKA (reference sequence). The CDR3 has 13 amino acids. The ends were cut back, 4 bases at V and 0 bases at J, with 9 bases in the middle. The CDR3 DNA sequence: TGCAGTGCTAAGGTGGAGGCTAACTATGGCTACACCTTC. Translation: CSAKVEANYGYTF.

The chain links TRBV7-2 to TRBJ2-5; 13 positions match TRBD2. The V segment lost 5 bases and the J segment 2 bases; nucleotides outside the gene matches: 5. The CDR3 is 16 residues long. The germline V gene has CDR1 SGHTA and CDR2 FQGNSA. Here the CDR3 DNA reads TGTGCCAGCAGCCTGGGACTAGCGGGGAGACAAGAGACCCAGTACTTC. It is translated as CASSLGLAGRQETQYF.

Ten or more counts support this clonotype. This chain links TRBV29-1 with TRBJ2-3, with 7 bases matching TRBD2. The CDR3 loop spans 15 amino acids. Germline lookup yields CDR1 SQVTM and CDR2 ANQGSEA. With V trimmed by 6 bases and J by 1 base, 10 bases remained unmatched. The CDR3 sequence: CSVPGLERGTDTQYF. CDR3 nucleotides: TGCAGCGTACCCGGACTAGAAAGGGGCACAGATACGCAGTATTTT.

The V and J genes are TRBV5-1 and TRBJ1-3, with D unclear. This CDR3 spans 15 amino acids. The V gene lost 1 base and the J gene lost 0 bases, with 8 bases spanning the gap. Germline V gene lookup returns CDR1 SGHRS and CDR2 YFSETQ. In DNA form, the CDR3 reads TGCGCCAGCAGCTTGTCCGTTTCCTCTGGAAACACCATATATTTT. This encodes CASSLSVSSGNTIYF.

This sequence joins TRBV4-3 and TRBJ1-2; the D gene is possibly TRBD1 (6 bases). The germline gives CDR1 LGHNA, CDR2 YSLEER. V was clipped by 0 bases and J by 8 bases, with 13 bases between them. This CDR3 is built from 14 residues. The CDR3 nucleotides read TGCGCCAGCAGCCAAGATACCAGGGGTGCGGGCTACACCTTC. Residues: CASSQDTRGAGYTF.

By its share, this clonotype is medium-sized. This chain links TRBV6-2 or TRBV6-3 with TRBJ1-1; 7 positions agree with TRBD1. Germline values: CDR1 MNHEY, CDR2 SVGEGT. V lost 5 bases and J lost 11; bases outside the gene matches: 5. The length of the CDR3 is 11 residues. The CDR3 DNA follows: TGTGCCAGCAGTGCCCAGGGGGGCGCTTTCTTT. Its translation: CASSAQGGAFF.

This clonotype qualifies as medium-sized. The V call is TRBV6-2 or TRBV6-3, the J call TRBJ2-1; D perhaps matches TRBD2 (6 bases). The CDR3 is 13 amino acids. Trimming shortened V by 11 bases and J by 6 bases, and 17 bases separated the two germline ends. The germline V gene encodes CDR1 MNHEY and CDR2 SVGEGT. The DNA for the CDR3 is TGTGCCTGCCATAGGGACTCTCTCAATGAGCAGTTCTTC. This codes for CACHRDSLNEQFF.

By its share, this clonotype is medium-sized. J is TRBJ2-7 and V is TRBV5-8, with D possibly matching TRBD2 (5 bases). Looked up from germline, CDR1 is SGHTS and CDR2 is YDEGEE. V was clipped by 4 bases and J by 5 bases, with 10 bases between them. CDR3 length equals 12 residues. The DNA for the CDR3 is TGTGCCAGCAGCCCGGGGTTTAACGAGCAGTACTTC. As protein: CASSPGFNEQYF.

This clonotype was detected many times. This chain connects TRBV14 to TRBJ1-1; D uncertain. Germline lookup yields CDR1 SGHDN and CDR2 FVKESK. With 5 bases removed from V and 10 bases from J, the gap between germline ends came to 11 bases. CDR3 size: 11 residues. CDR3 DNA: TGTGCCAGCAGCGAGGGTATTCGAGCTTTCTTT. Translating it yields CASSEGIRAFF. Together with reference TRBV14 and TRBJ1-1, the CDR3 gives the full variable domain: EAGVTQFPSHSVIEKGQTVTLRCDPISGHDNLYWYRRVMGKEIKFLLHFVKESKQDESGMPNNRFLAERTGGTYSTLKVQPAELEDSGVYFCASSEGIRAFFGQGTRLTVV.

The sample holds many counts of this clonotype. The chain uses TRBV5-1 and TRBJ2-5, with 8 bases fitting TRBD1. With 0 bases clipped from V and 4 bases from J, the junction kept 2 bases outside the gene matches. The CDR3 has 14 amino acids. In germline, CDR1 is SGHRS, CDR2 YFSETQ. The CDR3 region has the DNA TGCGCCAGCAGCTTGGGGACAGGGCGAGAGACCCAGTACTTC. Translating it yields CASSLGTGRETQYF.

This chain connects TRBV29-1 to TRBJ2-3; the D is unclear. Trimming pared 0 bases from V and 5 bases from J, leaving 6 bases between. There are 12 residues in the CDR3. Germline V gene lookup returns CDR1 SQVTM and CDR2 ANQGSEA. The DNA of the CDR3 is TGCAGCGTTGAAGACTACAGAGATACGCAGTATTTT. Amino acid sequence: CSVEDYRDTQYF.

This clonotype is categorized as medium-sized. The chain combines TRBV6-2 or TRBV6-3 with TRBJ2-3, with TRBD2 matching 16 bases. Per the germline V gene, CDR1 is MNHEY and CDR2 is SVGEGT. The CDR3 contains 16 residues. Unmatched junction bases numbered 4, after V lost 6 bases and J lost 4 bases. CDR3 residues: CASRTGTSGRADTQYF. The CDR3 DNA sequence: TGTGCCAGCAGAACCGGGACTAGCGGGAGGGCAGATACGCAGTATTTT.

At least ten counts were recorded for this clonotype. V is TRBV10-2 and J is TRBJ2-7, with D possibly matching TRBD2 (6 bases). Looked up from germline, CDR1 is WSHSY and CDR2 is SAAADI. This CDR3 comprises 14 residues. Trimming removed 2 bases at V and 2 bases at J, with 10 bases between. The CDR3 bases are TGCGCCAGCAGTGAGGGGACTCCTCCCTACGAGCAGTACTTC. Protein sequence: CASSEGTPPYEQYF.

The table lists this clonotype with many counts. Mismatch with germline at one junction end may stem from a read error. J is TRBJ2-7 and V is TRBV6-2 or TRBV6-3; D tentatively reads TRBD1 or TRBD2 (5 bases each). CDR1 MNHEY and CDR2 SVGEGT come from the germline V gene. This CDR3 has 13 residues. CDR3 bases: TGCGGAAGTTCCGGGGCCCGCGTCGGCGAGCAGTACTTC. Encoded protein: CGSSGARVGEQYF.

The V and J genes are TRBV9 and TRBJ1-2, with 8 nucleotides matching TRBD1. The CDR3 runs 15 residues. The V and J ends lost 2 bases and 7 bases, in that order; junction bases with no gene match: 10. Germline V gene sequence: CDR1 SGDLS, CDR2 YYNGEE. CDR3 in DNA: TGTGCCAGCAGCGTTTCTCCAGGGGGCGCATCTGGCTACACCTTC. Translated: CASSVSPGGASGYTF.

This clonotype has a count of ten or more. The chain is built from TRBV20-1 and TRBJ2-1, with 14 bases identical to TRBD2. V shed 5 bases, J shed 8 bases, and the junction held 8 bases outside the gene matches. The CDR3 covers 15 residues. Germline V gene sequence: CDR1 DFQATT, CDR2 SNEGSKA (reference sequence). CDR3 amino acids: CSAGRLAGGLDEQFF. For the CDR3, the DNA is TGCAGTGCTGGTAGACTAGCGGGAGGGCTCGATGAGCAGTTCTTC.

In the case of this clonotype: A far larger clone is off by one base, so a read error is likely. The chain links TRBV5-8 to TRBJ2-1, with TRBD1 identical over 11 bases. The CDR3 covers 16 residues. The germline V gene encodes CDR1 SGHTS and CDR2 YDEGEE. In DNA form, the CDR3 reads TGTGCCAGCAGCACCAGATCCGGGACAGGGGGGAATGAGCGGTTCTTC. Its protein product is CASSTRSGTGGNERFF.

Details on this clonotype: No DNA is shown, since the ends of the CDR3 on it are uncertain; the CDR3 is the one TCRdb lists. The rearrangement links TRBV5-1 to TRBJ2-7; the table's D call, TRBD2, was not checked against the DNA. Germline values: CDR1 SGHRS, CDR2 YFSETQ. Both ends counted, the CDR3 spans 24 residues. CDR3 in amino acids: CASTNQTSMYLCASSFIAGYEQYF.

This clonotype was recorded many times. The chain has TRBV5-6 and TRBJ2-5; D is uncertain. CDR1 and CDR2 (germline): SGHDT, YYEEEE. Trimming cost V 2 bases and J 5 bases, with 10 bases left between them. The CDR3 has 13 residues. This CDR3 is CASSFSSSETQYF. The CDR3 DNA reads as TGTGCCAGCAGCTTTAGTTCCAGCGAGACCCAGTACTTC.

This clonotype was seen ten or more times. The chain is built from TRBV7-8 and TRBJ2-3; TRBD2 matches 9 bases. V shed 5 bases and J 4 bases; nucleotides not matched to a gene: 4. The germline V gene encodes CDR1 SGHVS and CDR2 FQNEAQ. The CDR3 loop spans 14 amino acids. This CDR3 reads CASSGRTSADTQYF. The CDR3 region has the DNA TGTGCCAGCAGCGGGCGGACTAGCGCAGATACGCAGTATTTT.

As regards this clonotype: One base separates it from a far larger clone, so it is likely a read error. The genes are TRBV24-1 and TRBJ2-7, with 12 bases fitting TRBD2. Looked up from germline, CDR1 is KGHDR and CDR2 is SFDVKD. V trimming: 2 bases; J trimming: 7 bases; junction bases outside the gene matches: 8. CDR3 length: 16 amino acids. The CDR3, as DNA: TGTGCCACCAGTGATTCTAGCGGGAGGGCCCGGAGTGAGCAGTACTTC. Its protein product is CATSDSSGRARSEQYF.

Within the sample, this clonotype is medium-sized. J is TRBJ1-2 and V is TRBV6-2 or TRBV6-3; maybe TRBD1 (5 bases). Deletions cut 7 bases from V and 4 bases from J, with 16 bases between. The CDR3 totals 14 residues. Germline CDR1 is MNHEY and CDR2 is SVGEGT. In DNA, the CDR3 is TGTGCCAGCACCCCATTAACAGGCTTCTATGGCTACACCTTC. Translating gives CASTPLTGFYGYTF.

This clonotype was found many times. The chain couples TRBV13 to TRBJ2-3, with D unresolved. With 0 bases removed from V and 6 bases from J, the gap between germline ends came to 4 bases. Germline values: CDR1 PRHDT, CDR2 FYEKMQ (reference sequence). The CDR3 spans 12 residues. The CDR3 sequence is CASSLGSDTQYF. Written as DNA, the CDR3 is TGTGCCAGCAGCTTAGGCTCGGATACGCAGTATTTT.

V gene TRBV2 combines with J gene TRBJ2-5; D unresolved. There are 15 residues in the CDR3. CDR1 is SNHLY and CDR2 is FYNNEI in the germline V gene. V dropped 6 bases and J dropped 3 bases, with 17 bases sitting between them. CDR3 in amino acids: CASSPIRAEEETQYF. As DNA, the CDR3 is TGTGCCAGCAGCCCGATTAGGGCCGAGGAAGAGACCCAGTACTTC.